These 23 T cell receptor beta chains were sequenced from one sample in a study of a mutant IDH1 vaccine in newly diagnosed glioma. As for time point: baseline, week 1 (first vaccination visit). The treatment is: pre-vaccination baseline after standard-of-care therapy. Generated by immunoSEQ multiplex PCR, the TCRdb table keeps only in-frame clones and is missing some. The sample holds approximately 36,000 clones, 75% to 85% seen once. Specimen: PBMCs, collected from a glioma patient treated with radiotherapy, temozolomide or both. The receptors here all came from a man aged 35-49 years with glioma. Some clones in this sample may be carry-over from other donors' samples.

This chain uses TRBV9 with TRBJ2-3, with D possibly matching TRBD1 (5 bases). Deletions cut 0 bases from V and 2 bases from J, with 10 bases between. The CDR3 sequence is 15 residues long. Germline V gene lookup returns CDR1 SGDLS and CDR2 YYNGEE. CDR3 protein: CASSVGGANTDTQYF. The CDR3 DNA reads TGTGCCAGCAGCGTAGGTGGGGCTAACACAGATACGCAGTATTTT.

The V and J genes are TRBV27 and TRBJ2-7; D is uncertain. Deletions cut 4 bases from V and 7 bases from J, with 20 bases between. CDR3 length equals 15 residues. Germline assignment: CDR1 MNHEY and CDR2 SMNVEV (reference sequence). The CDR3 loop is CASSYEDPLYGEQYF. The CDR3 DNA reads TGTGCCAGCAGTTATGAAGACCCCCTATACGGGGAGCAGTACTTC.

V gene TRBV5-1 combines with J gene TRBJ2-3; TRBD2 aligns across 8 bases. V trimming: 4 bases; J trimming: 5 bases; junction bases outside the gene matches: 9. Germline V gives CDR1 SGHRS, CDR2 YFSETQ. The CDR3 is 15 amino acids. CDR3 loop: CASSPGESGGDTQYF. CDR3 bases: TGCGCCAGCAGCCCAGGTGAAAGCGGGGGAGATACGCAGTATTTT.

The CDR3 nucleotides are TGTGCCAGCAGCCAAGACGACAGGGGGTGGGGTGAGCAGTTCTTC. Translation: CASSQDDRGWGEQFF. V is TRBV4-2 and J is TRBJ2-1, with 9 bases fitting TRBD1. V was clipped by 0 bases and J by 9 bases; unmatched bases: 6. CDR1 is LGHNA and CDR2 is YNFKEQ in the germline V gene. This CDR3 spans 15 amino acids.

Only a few counts were recorded for this clone. The V and J genes are TRBV10-3 and TRBJ1-4; no firm D call. The CDR3 runs 14 residues. Germline V gene data show CDR1 as ENHRY and CDR2 as SYGVKD. Trimming shortened V by 9 bases and J by 1 base, and 12 bases separated the two germline ends. The CDR3 region is CAMSSPGTNEKLFF. CDR3 bases: TGTGCCATGTCAAGCCCAGGAACTAATGAAAAACTGTTTTTT.

This chain links TRBV27 with TRBJ2-7; 12 nucleotides match TRBD2. The germline V gene encodes CDR1 MNHEY and CDR2 SMNVEV (reference sequence). J gave up 0 bases and V 5 bases, and 8 bases lay outside the gene matches. The CDR3 runs 17 residues. CDR3 in amino acids: CASSPTSGGHSSYEQYF. CDR3 in DNA: TGTGCCAGCAGTCCGACTAGCGGGGGCCATAGCTCCTACGAGCAGTACTTC.

This rearrangement joins TRBV9 to TRBJ2-2, with TRBD2 matching over 11 bases. The germline CDR1 and CDR2 sequences are SGDLS and YYNGEE. V lost 3 bases and J lost 6; bases outside the gene matches: 16. The CDR3 has 19 amino acids. CDR3 region: CASSARGQRTSGLPGELFF. The CDR3 bases are TGTGCCAGCAGCGCCCGAGGGCAGAGGACTAGCGGGTTGCCCGGGGAGCTGTTTTTT.

This clone was found a few times. The chain's CDR3 is CASSSKVQVFNQPQHF. CDR3 bases: TGTGCCAGCAGCTCAAAGGTTCAGGTTTTCAATCAGCCCCAGCATTTT. The chain uses TRBV7-8 and TRBJ1-5; no definite D call. The CDR3 sequence is 16 residues long. Per germline, CDR1 SGHVS and CDR2 FQNEAQ. V was shortened by 4 bases and J by 3 bases, with 16 bases between the two germline ends. The full variable domain, its missing parts supplied by reference TRBV7-8 and TRBJ1-5, is GAGVSQSPRYKVAKRGQDVALRCDPISGHVSLFWYQQALGQGPEFLTYFQNEAQLDKSGLPSDRFFAERPEGSVSTLKIQRTQQEDSAVYLCASSSKVQVFNQPQHFGDGTRLSIL.

As DNA, the CDR3 is TGCGCCAGCAGCCAGGGACGGTACTCTGGAAACACCATATATTTT. Protein product: CASSQGRYSGNTIYF. The V call is TRBV4-3, the J call TRBJ1-3, with D perhaps matching TRBD1 (5 bases). The CDR3 is 15 residues long. The germline CDR1 and CDR2 sequences are LGHNA and YSLEER. The V end lost 3 bases, the J end lost 0 bases, and 9 bases lay between the germline ends.

The chain carries TRBV30 and TRBJ1-4, with D possibly matching TRBD1 (5 bases). V was shortened by 2 bases and J by 6 bases, with 10 bases between the two germline ends. Per the germline V gene, CDR1 is GTSNPN and CDR2 is SVGIG (reference sequence). The CDR3 is 13 amino acids. CDR3 residues: CAWSSGDDEKLFF. CDR3 coding DNA: TGTGCCTGGAGTTCGGGGGATGATGAAAAACTGTTTTTT.

The CDR3 here is CASSRGGDSIEQYF. For the CDR3, the DNA is TGCGCCAGCAGCCGAGGAGGGGACAGCATCGAGCAGTACTTC. The V gene is TRBV5-1, the J gene TRBJ2-7, with a tentative D call TRBD1 (7 bases). Trimming removed 4 bases from V and 6 bases from J, with 17 bases in between. Per germline, CDR1 SGHRS and CDR2 YFSETQ. This CDR3 region has 14 residues.

The gene calls are TRBV4-1 and TRBJ2-5; 7 nucleotides align to TRBD2. J was trimmed by 2 bases and V by 1 base; bases with no gene match: 1. CDR3 length: 14 residues. Germline V gene data show CDR1 as MGHRA and CDR2 as YSYEKL. The CDR3, as DNA: TGCGCCAGCAGCCAAGGGACTAGACAAGAGACCCAGTACTTC. The encoded protein is CASSQGTRQETQYF.

V is TRBV27 and J is TRBJ2-2; D possibly corresponds to TRBD1 (5 bases). CDR1 is MNHEY and CDR2 is SMNVEV in the germline V gene (reference sequence). Trimming took 6 bases from V and 5 from J, leaving 13 bases between them. The length of the CDR3 is 14 residues. CDR3 amino acids: CASSQGRNTGELFF. The CDR3 coding sequence is TGTGCCAGCAGCCAGGGTAGGAATACCGGGGAGCTGTTTTTT.

This clone was seen once. The V call is TRBV20-1, the J call TRBJ2-5; D not resolved. Germline CDR1 DFQATT, CDR2 SNEGSKA (reference sequence). This CDR3 spans 10 amino acids. The V end lost 5 bases, the J end lost 2 bases, and 3 bases lay between the germline ends. The chain's CDR3 is CSAPQETQYF. CDR3 nucleotides: TGCAGTGCTCCACAAGAGACCCAGTACTTC.

This chain uses TRBV9 with TRBJ1-1; D gene ambiguous. Germline V lookup: CDR1 SGDLS, CDR2 YYNGEE. There are 13 residues in the CDR3. The germline V and J ends were trimmed by 0 bases and 0 bases, with 3 bases remaining between them. CDR3 protein: CASSVDMNTEAFF. The CDR3 region has the DNA TGTGCCAGCAGCGTAGACATGAACACTGAAGCTTTCTTT.

This chain uses TRBV13 with TRBJ2-5; 12 nucleotides line up with TRBD1. There are 16 residues in the CDR3. J gave up 4 bases and V 5 bases, and 8 bases lay outside the gene matches. Germline CDR1 and CDR2: PRHDT and FYEKMQ (reference sequence). The CDR3 DNA is TGTGCCAGCAGCGTATTGGGACAGGGGGCTAGAGAGACCCAGTACTTC. The encoded protein is CASSVLGQGARETQYF.

This rearrangement joins TRBV19 to TRBJ1-4; TRBD1 agrees at 9 bases. CDR3 size: 16 residues. Losses at the gene ends were 6 bases for V and 8 bases for J; bases not matched to a gene: 13. CDR1 LNHDA and CDR2 SQIVND come from the germline V gene (reference sequence). CDR3 region: CASRPGQGVRNEKLFF. The CDR3 DNA is TGTGCCAGTAGGCCGGGACAGGGCGTCAGAAACGAAAAACTGTTTTTT.

This clone was detected a few times. CDR3 residues: CASSYTRDGTEAFF. CDR3 bases: TGTGCCAGCAGTTATACCAGGGATGGCACTGAAGCTTTCTTT. V and J are TRBV6-5 and TRBJ1-1; D may be TRBD1 (5 bases). V was shortened by 3 bases and J by 4 bases, with 12 bases between the two germline ends. CDR1 MNHEY and CDR2 SVGAGI come from the germline V gene. The CDR3 has 14 residues.

The chain combines TRBV10-3 with TRBJ2-1; 10 positions agree with TRBD2. The ends lost 1 base at V and 8 bases at J; junction bases unmatched: 5. Germline V gene sequence: CDR1 ENHRY, CDR2 SYGVKD. The CDR3 has 15 residues. DNA of the CDR3: TGTGCCATCAGTGAGTTTAGCGGGGGGCTTGATGAGCAGTTCTTC. Its protein product is CAISEFSGGLDEQFF.

The V and J genes are TRBV7-2 and TRBJ1-1; TRBD1 might be the D (6 bases). This CDR3 has 16 residues. Trimming left V 0 bases short and J 6 bases short, with 17 bases between. Germline values: CDR1 SGHTA, CDR2 FQGNSA. Here the CDR3 reads CASSLAAGAALPEAFF. CDR3 DNA: TGTGCCAGCAGCTTAGCGGCAGGGGCTGCGTTGCCTGAAGCTTTCTTT.

This chain links TRBV5-6 with TRBJ1-4, with a weak D call TRBD1 (5 bases). The CDR3 runs to 13 residues. The V end lost 3 bases, the J end lost 6 bases, and 9 bases lay between the germline ends. Germline V lookup: CDR1 SGHDT, CDR2 YYEEEE. The CDR3 region has the DNA TGTGCCAGCAGCTGGGGGGGAGATGAAAAACTGTTTTTT. Protein: CASSWGGDEKLFF.

Concerning this clone: Additional DNA sequences in this sample encode the identical CDR3. The chain links TRBV2 to TRBJ2-3; maybe TRBD1 (5 bases). The ends were cut back, 3 bases at V and 4 bases at J, with 5 bases in the middle. CDR3 length: 12 residues. CDR1 is SNHLY and CDR2 is FYNNEI in the germline V gene. CDR3 in DNA: TGTGCCAGCAGTGACAGGGCAGATACGCAGTATTTT. It yields the protein CASSDRADTQYF.

This clone turned up a few times. The J gene is TRBJ2-5, the V gene TRBV4-1, with D maybe TRBD2 (6 bases). The CDR3 spans 15 residues. Germline V lookup: CDR1 MGHRA, CDR2 YSYEKL. Trimming took 4 bases from V and 4 from J, leaving 16 bases between them. The CDR3 region has the DNA TGCGCCAGCAGCCCCGGGGAGGTGACGGCAGAGACCCAGTACTTC. Encoded protein: CASSPGEVTAETQYF.